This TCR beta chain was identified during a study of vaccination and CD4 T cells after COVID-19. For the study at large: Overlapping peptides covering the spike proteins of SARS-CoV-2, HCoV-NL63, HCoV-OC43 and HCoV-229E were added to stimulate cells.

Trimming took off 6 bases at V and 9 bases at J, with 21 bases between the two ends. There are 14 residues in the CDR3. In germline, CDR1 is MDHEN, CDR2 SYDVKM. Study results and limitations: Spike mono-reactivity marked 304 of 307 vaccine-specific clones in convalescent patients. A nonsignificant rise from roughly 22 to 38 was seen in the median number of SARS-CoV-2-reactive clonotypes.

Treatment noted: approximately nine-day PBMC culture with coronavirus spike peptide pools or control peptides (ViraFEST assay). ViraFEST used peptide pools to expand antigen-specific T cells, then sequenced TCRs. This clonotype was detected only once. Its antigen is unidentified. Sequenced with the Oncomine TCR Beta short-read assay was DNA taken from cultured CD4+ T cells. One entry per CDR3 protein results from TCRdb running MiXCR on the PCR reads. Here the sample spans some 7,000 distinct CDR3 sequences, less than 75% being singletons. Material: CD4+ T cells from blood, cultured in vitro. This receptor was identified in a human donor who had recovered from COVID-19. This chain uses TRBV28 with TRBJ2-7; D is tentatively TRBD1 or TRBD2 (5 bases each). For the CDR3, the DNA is TGTGCCAGCAGCCACGGGACGGCCGGCATTGGGCAGTACTTC. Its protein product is CASSHGTAGIGQYF.